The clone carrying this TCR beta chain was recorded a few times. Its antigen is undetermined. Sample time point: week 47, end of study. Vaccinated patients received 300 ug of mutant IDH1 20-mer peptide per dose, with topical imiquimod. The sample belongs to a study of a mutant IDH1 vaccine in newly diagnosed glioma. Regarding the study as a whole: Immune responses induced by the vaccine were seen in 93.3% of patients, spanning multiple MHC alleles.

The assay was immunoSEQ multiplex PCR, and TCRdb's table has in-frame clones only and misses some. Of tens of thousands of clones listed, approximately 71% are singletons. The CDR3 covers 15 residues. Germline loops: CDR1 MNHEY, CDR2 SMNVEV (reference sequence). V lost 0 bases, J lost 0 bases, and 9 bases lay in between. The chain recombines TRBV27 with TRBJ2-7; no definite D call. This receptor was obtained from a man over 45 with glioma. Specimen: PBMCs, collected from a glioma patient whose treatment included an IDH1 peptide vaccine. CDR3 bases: TGTGCCAGCAGTTTATCGGGCGGTTTCTCCTACGAGCAGTACTTC. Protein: CASSLSGGFSYEQYF.